These 26 T cell receptor beta chains share one sample of origin, sequenced in a study of CD8 T cells in ankylosing spondylitis. Study observations and caveats: What seemed typical of ankylosing spondylitis blood was a TCR beta motif built from several highly homologous variants.

Antigens of these TCRs are unknown. Via MiXCR, TCRdb re-called the 5' RACE reads, giving one row per CDR3 protein. The data show roughly 670,000 distinct CDR3 sequences, over 15% seen once. Source material: blood, either unsorted or a sorted T cell fraction (not recorded which). These receptors all come from a male donor with ankylosing spondylitis.

This clonotype showed up just a few times. This chain uses TRBV7-3 with TRBJ1-4; D remains ambiguous. CDR1 is SGHTA and CDR2 is FQGTGA in the germline V gene. V lost 5 bases, J lost 7 bases, and 11 bases lay in between. The CDR3 is 13 amino acids. The CDR3 bases are TGTGCCAGCAGCCCCAGACATGGTGAAAAACTGTTTTTT. Its translation is CASSPRHGEKLFF.

This clonotype was detected a few times. V usage is TRBV12-3 or TRBV12-4 and J usage is TRBJ1-1, with TRBD1 as a possible D gene (5 bases). The V end was cut by 8 bases, the J end by 4 bases, with 17 bases between. The CDR3 is 14 residues long. CDR3 residues: CASGLGVVGTEAFF. The CDR3 DNA reads as TGTGCCAGCGGTCTGGGGGTTGTGGGCACTGAAGCTTTCTTT.

This clonotype was seen a few times. The V and J genes are TRBV4-1 and TRBJ2-5; 7 bases fit TRBD1. CDR1 MGHRA and CDR2 YSYEKL come from the germline V gene. This CDR3 is 15 amino acids long. Germline trimming cut 0 bases from V and 4 bases from J; bases unmatched to any gene: 5. The CDR3 sequence is CASSQDRGGLETQYF. CDR3 sequence (DNA): TGCGCCAGCAGCCAAGACAGAGGGGGCTTAGAGACCCAGTACTTC.

V usage is TRBV2 and J usage is TRBJ2-5, with D tentatively TRBD2 (6 bases). V was clipped by 0 bases and J by 5 bases, with 13 bases between them. CDR3 size: 15 residues. Germline CDR1 reads SNHLY; CDR2 reads FYNNEI. The CDR3 region is CASSEARGGSETQYF. CDR3 DNA: TGTGCCAGCAGTGAAGCGAGGGGAGGCTCGGAGACCCAGTACTTC.

This chain connects TRBV29-1 to TRBJ1-2; no clear D gene. The V gene lost 6 bases and the J gene lost 0 bases, with 5 bases spanning the gap. CDR1 and CDR2 (germline): SQVTM, ANQGSEA. This CDR3 region has 11 residues. The CDR3 coding sequence is TGCAGCGTGACGGCTAACTATGGCTACACCTTC. Translation gives CSVTANYGYTF.

V usage is TRBV15 and J usage is TRBJ2-6; D is perhaps TRBD1 (5 bases). Trimming pared 5 bases from V and 2 bases from J, leaving 19 bases between. Germline V gene data show CDR1 as LNHNV and CDR2 as YYDKDF (reference sequence). The CDR3 runs to 18 residues. The chain's CDR3 is CATSESNVGAPGANVLTF. Here the CDR3 DNA reads TGTGCCACCAGCGAGTCGAACGTTGGGGCCCCTGGGGCCAACGTCCTGACTTTC.

With respect to this clonotype: Germline is not matched at one junction end, which may reflect a read error. The chain is built from TRBV7-7 and TRBJ2-5, with 8 nucleotides matching TRBD2. The CDR3 length is 14 residues. Germline V gene data show CDR1 as SSHAT and CDR2 as FNYEAQ (reference sequence). CDR3 loop: CASSSTSGPGTQYF. In DNA, the CDR3 is TGTGCTAGCAGCTCTACTAGCGGCCCGGGGACCCAGTACTTC.

The J gene is TRBJ2-1, the V gene TRBV11-1; D is possibly TRBD2 (6 bases). The germline gives CDR1 SGHAT, CDR2 FQDESV (reference sequence). V shed 1 base and J shed 4 bases, with 17 bases lying between them. This CDR3 region has 17 residues. CDR3 amino acids: CASSLGVEREIYNEQFF. The CDR3 bases are TGTGCCAGCAGCTTAGGTGTCGAACGGGAGATTTACAATGAGCAGTTCTTC.

This clonotype was observed many times. The chain has TRBV12-3 or TRBV12-4 and TRBJ1-1; TRBD1 matches 7 bases. The CDR3 sequence is 14 residues long. The trim removed 3 bases at V and 5 bases at J, leaving 6 bases unmatched. The CDR3 nucleotides read TGTGCCAGCAGTTTGGGGACAGATGCGACTGAAGCTTTCTTT. This encodes CASSLGTDATEAFF.

The J gene is TRBJ1-2, the V gene TRBV5-5, with TRBD1 matching over 9 bases. CDR3 length equals 15 residues. The trim removed 5 bases at V and 3 bases at J, leaving 8 bases unmatched. Germline CDR1 and CDR2: SGHKS and YYEKEE (reference sequence). The CDR3 bases are TGTGCCAGCAGTCCGGTCGACAGGGGGTACTATGGCTACACCTTC. Its protein product is CASSPVDRGYYGYTF.

The chain employs TRBV12-3 or TRBV12-4 and TRBJ2-7, with a tentative D call TRBD2 (6 bases). The V gene lost 5 bases and the J gene lost 2 bases, with 16 bases spanning the gap. This CDR3 spans 15 amino acids. The CDR3 loop is CASSTRRAPTYEQYF. The CDR3 DNA follows: TGTGCCAGCAGTACGAGGAGGGCGCCGACCTACGAGCAGTACTTC.

This sequence joins TRBV4-1 and TRBJ1-2; D might be TRBD1 (6 bases). The CDR3 is 15 residues long. The V end lost 2 bases, the J end lost 2 bases, and 12 bases lay between the germline ends. Germline loops: CDR1 MGHRA, CDR2 YSYEKL. The CDR3 DNA reads TGCGCCAGCAGCCAATTTGACAGGCCCAACTATGGCTACACCTTC. It is translated as CASSQFDRPNYGYTF.

The chain combines TRBV18 with TRBJ1-2, with D uncertain. V was trimmed by 3 bases and J by 3 bases, leaving 14 bases between them. The CDR3 totals 15 residues. CDR1 KGHSH and CDR2 LQKENI come from the germline V gene. CDR3 sequence: CASSPRGREDYGYTF. Written as DNA, the CDR3 is TGTGCCAGCTCACCGCGTGGACGAGAGGACTATGGCTACACCTTC.

This clonotype occurred a few times. V is TRBV12-3 or TRBV12-4 and J is TRBJ2-1; D uncertain. V was shortened by 2 bases and J by 4 bases, with 15 bases between the two germline ends. The CDR3 contains 16 residues. CDR3 nucleotide sequence: TGTGCCAGCAGTTTATCGACACCCTTATTATACAATGAGCAGTTCTTC. This gives the protein CASSLSTPLLYNEQFF.

This clonotype was observed a single time. The chain employs TRBV12-3 or TRBV12-4 and TRBJ2-6; D is ambiguous. The V gene lost 3 bases and the J gene lost 0 bases, with 12 bases spanning the gap. This CDR3 contains 17 residues. CDR3 sequence (DNA): TGTGCCAGCAGTTTGGATGTAGAGAGCTCTGGGGCCAACGTCCTGACTTTC. This translates into CASSLDVESSGANVLTF.

The gene calls are TRBV4-1 and TRBJ2-7, with no clear D. The V gene lost 0 bases and the J gene lost 0 bases, with 9 bases spanning the gap. This CDR3 region has 15 residues. Germline V gene data show CDR1 as MGHRA and CDR2 as YSYEKL. In nucleotides, the CDR3 is TGCGCCAGCAGCCAAGATTGGGTGGGCTCCTACGAGCAGTACTTC. Encoded protein: CASSQDWVGSYEQYF.

This clonotype was detected only a few times. This chain uses TRBV2 with TRBJ2-7, with D maybe TRBD1 (6 bases). Germline V lookup: CDR1 SNHLY, CDR2 FYNNEI. This CDR3 contains 16 residues. V lost 3 bases and J lost 2, with 17 bases in between. CDR3 sequence reads: CASSDYGQSNTYEQYF. The DNA of the CDR3 is TGTGCCAGCAGTGACTACGGACAGTCGAATACCTACGAGCAGTACTTC.

The table lists this clonotype with a few counts. The chain carries TRBV12-3 or TRBV12-4 and TRBJ2-1; D gene uncertain. The CDR3 sequence is 13 residues long. V lost 7 bases to trimming and J lost 3 bases, with 10 bases between them. CDR3 amino acids: CASKVSSYNEQFF. The CDR3 DNA reads as TGTGCCAGCAAGGTTTCTAGCTACAATGAGCAGTTCTTC.

The table lists this clonotype with many counts. V is TRBV12-3 or TRBV12-4 and J is TRBJ1-3; 8 nucleotides align to TRBD1. V shed 5 bases, J shed 1 base, and the junction held 10 bases outside the gene matches. CDR3 length: 17 residues. Written as DNA, the CDR3 is TGTGCCAGCAGTCCCAGGACAGGGTTGGGTTCTGGAAACACCATATATTTT. It specifies CASSPRTGLGSGNTIYF.

The sample holds a few counts of this clonotype. The chain is built from TRBV30 and TRBJ2-3; D perhaps matches TRBD1 (5 bases). Germline V gives CDR1 GTSNPN, CDR2 SVGIG (reference sequence). This CDR3 has 13 amino acids. The V end lost 8 bases, the J end lost 5 bases, and 17 bases lay between the germline ends. The CDR3 is CAASQVRVDTQYF. As DNA, the CDR3 is TGTGCCGCCAGTCAGGTCAGGGTAGATACGCAGTATTTT.

About this clonotype itself: Germline is not matched at one junction end, which may reflect a read error. The chain uses TRBV14 and TRBJ2-5; no reliable D call. Per the germline V gene, CDR1 is SGHDN and CDR2 is FVKESK. The CDR3 is made up of 15 amino acids. The chain's CDR3 is CASSKDAGVRETQYF. In DNA form, the CDR3 reads TGTGCCAGCAGCAAAGACGCTGGAGTAAGAGAGACCCAGTACTTC.

The chain recombines TRBV5-1 with TRBJ2-3, with D possibly being TRBD1 (5 bases). Germline V gene data show CDR1 as SGHRS and CDR2 as YFSETQ. The CDR3 consists of 16 residues. V lost 1 base, J lost 3 bases, and 15 bases lay in between. The CDR3 loop reads CASSLQGRSVTDTQYF. For the CDR3, the DNA is TGCGCCAGCAGCTTGCAGGGCAGGAGTGTTACAGATACGCAGTATTTT. Using reference TRBV5-1 and TRBJ2-3 for the parts outside the CDR3, the full variable domain is KAGVTQTPRYLIKTRGQQVTLSCSPISGHRSVSWYQQTPGQGLQFLFEYFSETQRNKGNFPGRFSGRQFSNSRSEMNVSTLELGDSALYLCASSLQGRSVTDTQYFGPGTRLTVL.

This clonotype has only a few counts. The CDR3 here is CASSFRGELAKNIQYF. The CDR3, as DNA: TGTGCCAGCAGTTTCCGCGGGGAGCTAGCCAAAAACATTCAGTACTTC. V and J are TRBV6-2 or TRBV6-3 and TRBJ2-4; perhaps TRBD2 as D (6 bases). The V gene's germline CDR1 is MNHEY and CDR2 SVGEGT. Trimming removed 4 bases at V and 0 bases at J, with 13 bases between. CDR3 length: 16 amino acids.

V gene TRBV5-1 combines with J gene TRBJ1-1, with a possible D match to TRBD1 (5 bases). Germline V gene sequence: CDR1 SGHRS, CDR2 YFSETQ. This CDR3 spans 15 amino acids. Trimming took 0 bases from V and 5 from J, leaving 14 bases between them. The CDR3 is CASSLATGVGTEAFF. The CDR3 DNA reads as TGCGCCAGCAGCTTGGCCACGGGGGTAGGGACTGAAGCTTTCTTT.

This clonotype came up once. This chain joins TRBV20-1 and TRBJ2-1; 7 positions match TRBD2. CDR1 is DFQATT, CDR2 SNEGSKA, per germline (reference sequence). This CDR3 contains 15 residues. With 7 bases clipped from V and 4 bases from J, the junction kept 13 bases outside the gene matches. CDR3 residues: CSVPGPSGLYNEQFF. DNA for the CDR3: TGCAGTGTCCCCGGACCTAGCGGCCTATACAATGAGCAGTTCTTC.

This clonotype was picked up a small number of times. The chain carries TRBV5-5 and TRBJ1-3; D uncertain. Germline-derived CDR1 and CDR2 are SGHKS and YYEKEE (reference sequence). The V and J ends lost 0 bases and 2 bases respectively, with 9 bases between them. The CDR3 loop spans 15 amino acids. CDR3 coding DNA: TGTGCCAGCAGCTTGGACGGGGTTGCTGGAAACACCATATATTTT. Residues: CASSLDGVAGNTIYF. Complete variable domain (other parts from reference TRBV5-5 and TRBJ1-3): DAGVTQSPTHLIKTRGQQVTLRCSPISGHKSVSWYQQVLGQGPQFIFQYYEKEERGRGNFPDRFSARQFPNYSSELNVNALLLGDSALYLCASSLDGVAGNTIYFGEGSWLTVV.